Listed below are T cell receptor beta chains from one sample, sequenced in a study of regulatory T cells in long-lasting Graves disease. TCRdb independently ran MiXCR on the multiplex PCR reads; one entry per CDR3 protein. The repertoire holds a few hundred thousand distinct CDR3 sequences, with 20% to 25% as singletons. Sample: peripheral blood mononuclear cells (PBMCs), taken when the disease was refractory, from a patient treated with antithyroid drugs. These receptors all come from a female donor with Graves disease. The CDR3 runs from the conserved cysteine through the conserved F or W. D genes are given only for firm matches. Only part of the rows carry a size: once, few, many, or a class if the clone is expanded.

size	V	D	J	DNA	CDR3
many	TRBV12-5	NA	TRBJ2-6	TGTGCTAGTGGTCCCGGGGGAGTGGGCTCCGGGGCCAACGTCCTGACTTTC	CASGPGGVGSGANVLTF
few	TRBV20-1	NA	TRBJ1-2	TGCAGTGCTAGACTATCTGAAAGTGGCTACACCTTC	CSARLSESGYTF
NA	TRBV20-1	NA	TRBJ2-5	TGCAGTGCTAGACCACCCAGGGGGGCTCAAGAGACCCAGTACTTC	CSARPPRGAQETQYF
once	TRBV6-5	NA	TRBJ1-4	TGTGCCAGCAGTTACCAGGACCCAGCTAATGAAAAACTGTTTTTT	CASSYQDPANEKLFF
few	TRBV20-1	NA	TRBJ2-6	TGCAGTGCTAACGAGATCTCTGGGGCCAACGTCCTGACTTTC	CSANEISGANVLTF
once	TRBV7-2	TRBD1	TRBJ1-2	TGTGCCAGCAGCTCCGGGACAGGGGTTGGCTACACCTTC	CASSSGTGVGYTF
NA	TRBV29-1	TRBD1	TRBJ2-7	TGCAGCGTTGCCCGGGACAGGGGCTCCTACGAGCAGTACTTC	CSVARDRGSYEQYF
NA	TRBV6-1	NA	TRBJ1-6	TGTGCCAGCAATGAACAGGGTTCACCCCTCCACTTT	CASNEQGSPLHF
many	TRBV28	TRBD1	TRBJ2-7	TGTGCCAGCAGTTCCCATCGGGACAGCTACGAGCAGTACTTC	CASSSHRDSYEQYF
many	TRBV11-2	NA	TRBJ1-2	TGTGCCAGCAGCCGGGACGGAAACTATGGCTACACCTTC	CASSRDGNYGYTF
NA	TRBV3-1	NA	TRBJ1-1	TGTGCCAGCAGCCAGAACAGGGTTATGAACACTGAAGCTTTCTTT	CASSQNRVMNTEAFF
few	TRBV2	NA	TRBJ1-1	TGTGCCAGCACCCCCTTGGGGCCCGGGAACACTGAAGCTTTCTTT	CASTPLGPGNTEAFF
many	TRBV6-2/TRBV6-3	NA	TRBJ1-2	TGTGCCAGCAGTGAGCCGGGGGCGGATGGCTACACCTTC	CASSEPGADGYTF
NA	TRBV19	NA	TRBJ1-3	TGTGCCAGTACCGGGGGCTCTGGAAACACCATATATTTT	CASTGGSGNTIYF
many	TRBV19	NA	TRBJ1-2	TGTGCCAGTAGTAATGAGGGGAACTATGGCTACACCTTC	CASSNEGNYGYTF
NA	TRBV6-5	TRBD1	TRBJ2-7	TGTGCCAGCAGTTACTCTGGGACAGGGGTCGAGCAGTACTTC	CASSYSGTGVEQYF
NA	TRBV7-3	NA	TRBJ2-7	TGTGCCAGCAGCTTAGGGGCCCGAGGGGGACAAGGAAAACCCTACGAGCAGTACTTC	CASSLGARGGQGKPYEQYF
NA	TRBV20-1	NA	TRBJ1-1	TGCAGTGCTAGGGGTAGGGGGGGGACTGGGGGTGAAGCTTTCTTT	CSARGRGGTGGEAFF
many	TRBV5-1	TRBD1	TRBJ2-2	TGCGCCAGCAGCTCCGTCTTGACAGGGGGCAACACCGGGGAGCTGTTTTTT	CASSSVLTGGNTGELFF
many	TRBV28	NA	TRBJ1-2	TGTGCCAGCAGTCCGGGAAAGATCTATGGCTACACCTTC	CASSPGKIYGYTF
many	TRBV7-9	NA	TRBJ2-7	TGTGCCAGCAGCCCAGATGTGCGTTACGAGCAGTACTTC	CASSPDVRYEQYF
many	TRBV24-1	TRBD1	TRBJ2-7	TGTGCCACCAGTGATGTGGGGACAGGGCCCGAGCAGTACTTC	CATSDVGTGPEQYF
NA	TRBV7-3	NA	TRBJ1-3	TGTGCCAGCAGCTTAAGGATCTCTGGAAACACCATATATTTT	CASSLRISGNTIYF
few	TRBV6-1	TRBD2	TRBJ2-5	TGTGCCAGCACCCCCGGGTGGGTTAGCGGGAGAGAGACCCAGTACTTC	CASTPGWVSGRETQYF
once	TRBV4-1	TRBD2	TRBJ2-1	TGCGCCAGCAGCCAACTTCTGACTAGCGGGCTTAACAATGAGCAGTTCTTC	CASSQLLTSGLNNEQFF
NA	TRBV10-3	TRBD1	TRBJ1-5	TGTGCCATCAGCGATCGCTGGACAGGGGGCAATCAGCCCCAGCATTTT	CAISDRWTGGNQPQHF
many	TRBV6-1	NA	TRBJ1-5	TGTGCCAGCAGTGAAGGTTGGTGGCAGAACAATCAGCCCCAGCATTTT	CASSEGWWQNNQPQHF
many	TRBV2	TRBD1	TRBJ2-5	TGTGCCAGCAGGGCGACAGGGGCCCAAGAGACCCAGTACTTC	CASRATGAQETQYF
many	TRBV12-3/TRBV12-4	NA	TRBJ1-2	TGTGCCAGCAGTTTTTCAAACCCAGGGTGGCGAGATGGCTACACCTTC	CASSFSNPGWRDGYTF
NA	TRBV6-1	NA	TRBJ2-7	TGTGCCAGCAGCTCTACGCCAAAGGGACCGAGGCTGGAGTATGAGCAGTACTTC	CASSSTPKGPRLEYEQYF
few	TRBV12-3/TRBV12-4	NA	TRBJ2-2	TGTGCCAGCACCCCATTGGTCCCCGACACCGGGGAGCTGTTTTTT	CASTPLVPDTGELFF
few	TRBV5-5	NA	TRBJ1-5	TGTGCCAGCAGCTTGAGGACTGGACTTAATCAGCCCCAGCATTTT	CASSLRTGLNQPQHF
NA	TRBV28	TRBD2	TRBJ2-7	TGTGCCAGCACCACGGCGGGGGGGGCATCTAGCGAGCAGTACTTC	CASTTAGGASSEQYF
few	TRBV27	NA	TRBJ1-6	TGTGCCAGCAGATGGCACTCCTATAATTCACCCCTCCACTTT	CASRWHSYNSPLHF
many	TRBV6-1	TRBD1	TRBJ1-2	TGTGCCAGCAGGGACAGGGGGCTTGGTGGCTACACCTTC	CASRDRGLGGYTF
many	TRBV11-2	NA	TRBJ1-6	TGTGCCAGCAGCTTAGACTCGGGGGCGGCGAATTCACCCCTCCACTTT	CASSLDSGAANSPLHF
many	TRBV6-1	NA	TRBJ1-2	TGTGCCAGCAGCCGTGGGGATTCCAGCTATGGCTACACCTTC	CASSRGDSSYGYTF
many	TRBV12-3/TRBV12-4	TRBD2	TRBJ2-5	TGTGCCAGCACCCCGACTGCGGGACTAGAGAAGCAAGAGACCCAGTACTTC	CASTPTAGLEKQETQYF
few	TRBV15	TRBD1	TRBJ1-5	TGTGCCACCACCTCAGGGGGGGCGGGCAATCAGCCCCAGCATTTT	CATTSGGAGNQPQHF
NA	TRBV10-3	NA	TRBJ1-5	TGTGCCACCCGGGGCTCCCGGGGCAATCAGCCCCAGCATTTT	CATRGSRGNQPQHF
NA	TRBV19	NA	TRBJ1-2	TGTGCCAGTAGTATCGGGGACCCAATGGACTATGGCTACACCTTC	CASSIGDPMDYGYTF
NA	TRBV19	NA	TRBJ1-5	TGTGCCAGTAGTATCATGGACTTCGGGTGGGATCAGCCCCAGCATTTT	CASSIMDFGWDQPQHF
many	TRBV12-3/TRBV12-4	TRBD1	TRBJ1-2	TGTGCCAGCAGTTTTCCCGGACAGGGGGCCGGTAGCTATGGCTACACCTTC	CASSFPGQGAGSYGYTF
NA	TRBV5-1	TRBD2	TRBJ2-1	TGCGCCAGCAGCCCTGCCTTGGCGGGAGAATACAATGAGCAGTTCTTC	CASSPALAGEYNEQFF
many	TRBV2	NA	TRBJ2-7	TGTGCCAGCAGTGAAAGTGAAGCGGCCCGCCCTTACTTC	CASSESEAARPYF